The 7 T cell receptor beta chains below come from one sample, sequenced in a study of blood T cell repertoires in COVID-19. Repertoires were generated with immunoSEQ multiplex PCR, while TCRdb's copy carries only in-frame clones and drops some. The sample yields about 180,000 clones, approximately 84% seen once. The material sequenced was peripheral blood. The source is a human donor in a cohort sampled during active COVID-19.

This clone was seen once. The chain employs TRBV7-7 and TRBJ2-5; 11 bases match TRBD2. This CDR3 comprises 15 residues. Losses at the gene ends were 2 bases for V and 7 bases for J; bases not matched to a gene: 6. In germline, CDR1 is SSHAT, CDR2 FNYEAQ (reference sequence). CDR3 in DNA: TGTGCCAGCAGCTTATCTAGCGGGGGGTCGGGGACCCAGTACTTC. Translation: CASSLSSGGSGTQYF.

The CDR3 coding sequence is TGTGCCAGAAGCTCCCCTCGGGACAGACGGTGTATTTCCTATGGCTACACCTTC. It specifies CARSSPRDRRCISYGYTF. This rearrangement joins TRBV5-3 to TRBJ1-2, with 7 bases fitting TRBD1. TRBV5-3 is placed among ORFs of uncertain function. V lost 3 bases and J lost 4; bases outside the gene matches: 18. This CDR3 is built from 18 residues.

The chain is built from TRBV20-1 and TRBJ1-1; D is undetermined. Germline V gene sequence: CDR1 DFQATT, CDR2 SNEGSKA (reference sequence). V was shortened by 6 bases and J by 11 bases, with 16 bases between the two germline ends. This CDR3 contains 11 residues. The CDR3 sequence is CSARRPNGAFF. The DNA of the CDR3 is TGCAGTGCGCGGAGGCCGAATGGGGCTTTCTTT.

The rearrangement joins TRBV4-1 to TRBJ2-5; TRBD2 aligns across 11 bases. Germline lookup yields CDR1 MGHRA and CDR2 YSYEKL. J was trimmed by 7 bases and V by 6 bases; bases with no gene match: 16. The CDR3 covers 17 residues. The CDR3 nucleotides are TGCGCCAGCAGACCCCTGATGACTAGCGGGGCCCACCGGACCCAGTACTTC. Amino acids: CASRPLMTSGAHRTQYF.

V and J are TRBV7-9 and TRBJ1-3; TRBD1 is a possible D gene (5 bases). Trimming stripped 4 bases from V and 2 bases from J, with 12 bases between. Germline CDR1 is SEHNR and CDR2 is FQNEAQ (reference sequence). CDR3 length equals 15 residues. The CDR3: CASSSSQVTGNTIYF. The CDR3 nucleotides are TGTGCCAGCAGCTCGTCACAGGTCACTGGAAACACCATATATTTT. Looking up the rest from reference TRBV7-9 and TRBJ1-3 gives the full variable domain: DTGVSQNPRHKITKRGQNVTFRCDPISEHNRLYWYRQTLGQGPEFLTYFQNEAQLEKSRLLSDRFSAERPKGSFSTLEIQRTEQGDSAMYLCASSSSQVTGNTIYFGEGSWLTVV.

This clone appeared a few times. The same CDR3 arises from other DNA sequences in this sample as well. The chain carries TRBV5-1 and TRBJ2-1; 8 nucleotides line up with TRBD1. The CDR3 covers 16 residues. Germline CDR1 reads SGHRS; CDR2 reads YFSETQ. Unmatched junction bases numbered 6, after V lost 4 bases and J lost 0 bases. The CDR3 nucleotides are TGCGCCAGCAGCGAGTCAGGGGGCAGCTCCTACAATGAGCAGTTCTTC. It specifies CASSESGGSSYNEQFF. Using reference TRBV5-1 and TRBJ2-1 for the parts outside the CDR3, the full variable domain is KAGVTQTPRYLIKTRGQQVTLSCSPISGHRSVSWYQQTPGQGLQFLFEYFSETQRNKGNFPGRFSGRQFSNSRSEMNVSTLELGDSALYLCASSESGGSSYNEQFFGPGTRLTVL.

A few counts support this clone. The CDR3 nucleotides read TGTGCCAGCAGCCAGTCGGAGGACAGGGGTAATAATTCACCCCTCCACTTT. Translation gives CASSQSEDRGNNSPLHF. V gene TRBV4-2 combines with J gene TRBJ1-6, with TRBD1 matching over 9 bases. Germline CDR1 is LGHNA and CDR2 is YNFKEQ. The CDR3 has 17 amino acids. The J segment lost 5 bases and the V segment lost 3 bases, leaving 8 bases of the junction unmatched.